These 13 T cell receptor beta chains originate from one sample sequenced in a study of a mutant IDH1 vaccine in newly diagnosed glioma. Sequencing was performed with immunoSEQ multiplex PCR; in TCRdb, only in-frame clones are kept and a portion is missing. The sample yields about 92,000 clones, about 80% seen once. The time point is: baseline, week 1 (first vaccination visit). Treatment here: pre-vaccination baseline after standard-of-care therapy. The sample was PBMCs, taken from a glioma patient treated with radiotherapy, temozolomide or both. Receptors were obtained from a woman between 45 and 60 years old with glioma.

V usage is TRBV10-3 and J usage is TRBJ2-2; the D gene is possibly TRBD1 (5 bases). CDR1 and CDR2 (germline): ENHRY, SYGVKD. This CDR3 contains 15 residues. The V end was cut by 4 bases, the J end by 0 bases, with 9 bases between. DNA of the CDR3: TGTGCCATCAGTGTGGGGCAGGCGAACACCGGGGAGCTGTTTTTT. It codes for CAISVGQANTGELFF.

This clone was picked up a small number of times. V and J are TRBV5-4 and TRBJ1-1; D is uncertain. Germline V lookup: CDR1 SGHNT, CDR2 YYREEE (reference sequence). The CDR3 runs to 15 residues. The V and J ends lost 4 bases and 6 bases respectively, with 19 bases between them. CDR3 region: CASSQSASKEAEAFF. CDR3 in DNA: TGTGCCAGCAGCCAATCCGCTTCAAAAGAGGCTGAAGCTTTCTTT. The full variable domain, in which reference TRBV5-4 and TRBJ1-1 provide the parts outside the CDR3, is ETGVTQSPTHLIKTRGQQVTLRCSSQSGHNTVSWYQQALGQGPQFIFQYYREEENGRGNFPPRFSGLQFPNYSSELNVNALELDDSALYLCASSQSASKEAEAFFGQGTRLTVV.

The chain has TRBV13 and TRBJ2-3; 8 nucleotides match TRBD2. V dropped 2 bases and J dropped 0; count of bases not matched to a gene: 19. Germline CDR1 and CDR2: PRHDT and FYEKMQ (reference sequence). The CDR3 has 21 residues. The CDR3: CASSLSRPGLVVPPSTDTQYF. As DNA, the CDR3 is TGTGCCAGCAGCTTATCTCGTCCGGGACTAGTAGTTCCACCTAGCACAGATACGCAGTATTTT.

For the CDR3, the DNA is TGTGCCAGCAGCCCAGGGAAAGGCGTGGATGGCTACACCTTC. Its protein product is CASSPGKGVDGYTF. The rearrangement links TRBV6-5 to TRBJ1-2; D is perhaps TRBD1 (5 bases). This CDR3 spans 14 amino acids. Trimming removed 6 bases from V and 6 bases from J, with 17 bases in between. In germline, CDR1 is MNHEY, CDR2 SVGAGI.

The chain couples TRBV7-2 to TRBJ2-2, with 10 bases fitting TRBD1. The germline gives CDR1 SGHTA, CDR2 FQGNSA. The CDR3 is made up of 15 amino acids. J was trimmed by 4 bases and V by 5 bases; bases with no gene match: 4. CDR3 loop: CASSIDRGPTGELFF. CDR3 nucleotides: TGTGCCAGCAGCATCGACAGGGGGCCCACCGGGGAGCTGTTTTTT.

The chain carries TRBV18 and TRBJ2-2; D is possibly TRBD1 (5 bases). The CDR3 totals 16 residues. V lost 1 base, J lost 8 bases, and 17 bases lay in between. Germline CDR1 and CDR2: KGHSH and LQKENI. CDR3 region: CASSPRAGAGSGELFF. The DNA of the CDR3 is TGTGCCAGCTCACCACGAGCTGGGGCCGGCTCTGGGGAGCTGTTTTTT.

This chain joins TRBV5-1 and TRBJ2-5; D is possibly TRBD2 (6 bases). CDR3 length: 15 residues. The V end was cut by 1 base, the J end by 5 bases, with 15 bases between. CDR1 SGHRS and CDR2 YFSETQ come from the germline V gene. CDR3 coding DNA: TGCGCCAGCAGCTTGAATCCGGGGGTTGGGGAGACCCAGTACTTC. Protein: CASSLNPGVGETQYF.

The chain recombines TRBV30 with TRBJ1-5, with 10 nucleotides matching TRBD1. CDR3 size: 14 residues. V dropped 0 bases and J dropped 5; count of bases not matched to a gene: 1. From germline, CDR1 is GTSNPN and CDR2 SVGIG (reference sequence). The CDR3 region has the DNA TGTGCCTGGAGTGTGACAGGGGGCTATCAGCCCCAGCATTTT. It translates to CAWSVTGGYQPQHF.

The rearrangement joins TRBV15 to TRBJ2-7, with D maybe TRBD2 (5 bases). The CDR3 length is 15 residues. The V end lost 2 bases, the J end lost 0 bases, and 11 bases lay between the germline ends. Germline V gene data show CDR1 as LNHNV and CDR2 as YYDKDF (reference sequence). Written as DNA, the CDR3 is TGTGCCACCAGCAGACGGACTGTAAGCTCCTACGAGCAGTACTTC. The encoded protein is CATSRRTVSSYEQYF.

The V call is TRBV5-5, the J call TRBJ1-1; possible D gene TRBD1, 5 bases. Germline loops: CDR1 SGHKS, CDR2 YYEKEE (reference sequence). This CDR3 region has 13 residues. The ends were cut back, 5 bases at V and 9 bases at J, with 17 bases in the middle. The DNA for the CDR3 is TGTGCCAGCAGTACAGACGGGGGGTCCCAAGCTTTCTTT. Residues: CASSTDGGSQAFF.

V gene TRBV9 combines with J gene TRBJ1-1; D may be TRBD1 (5 bases). The CDR3 is made up of 15 amino acids. With 4 bases removed from V and 2 bases from J, the gap between germline ends came to 15 bases. Looked up from germline, CDR1 is SGDLS and CDR2 is YYNGEE. The CDR3 DNA is TGTGCCAGCAGCCCGGCCCAGGGCGTAAACACTGAAGCTTTCTTT. It specifies CASSPAQGVNTEAFF.

The V gene is TRBV6-5, the J gene TRBJ2-5; either TRBD1 or TRBD2 may supply D (6 bases each). Trimming removed 7 bases at V and 7 bases at J, with 16 bases between. The CDR3 runs to 13 residues. CDR1 and CDR2 (germline): MNHEY, SVGAGI. The CDR3 loop is CASIPTGARTQYF. In DNA form, the CDR3 reads TGTGCCAGCATCCCAACGGGGGCCCGGACCCAGTACTTC.

The chain couples TRBV9 to TRBJ2-1, with D perhaps matching TRBD1 (6 bases). Germline CDR1 is SGDLS and CDR2 is YYNGEE. The CDR3 runs 15 residues. V lost 0 bases and J 3 bases, leaving 10 bases between the germline ends. The CDR3 sequence is CASSVAGVLYNEQFF. As DNA, the CDR3 is TGTGCCAGCAGCGTAGCAGGGGTCCTCTACAATGAGCAGTTCTTC. Drawing the rest from reference TRBV9 and TRBJ2-1, the complete variable domain is DSGVTQTPKHLITATGQRVTLRCSPRSGDLSVYWYQQSLDQGLQFLIQYYNGEERAKGNILERFSAQQFPDLHSELNLSSLELGDSALYFCASSVAGVLYNEQFFGPGTRLTVL.